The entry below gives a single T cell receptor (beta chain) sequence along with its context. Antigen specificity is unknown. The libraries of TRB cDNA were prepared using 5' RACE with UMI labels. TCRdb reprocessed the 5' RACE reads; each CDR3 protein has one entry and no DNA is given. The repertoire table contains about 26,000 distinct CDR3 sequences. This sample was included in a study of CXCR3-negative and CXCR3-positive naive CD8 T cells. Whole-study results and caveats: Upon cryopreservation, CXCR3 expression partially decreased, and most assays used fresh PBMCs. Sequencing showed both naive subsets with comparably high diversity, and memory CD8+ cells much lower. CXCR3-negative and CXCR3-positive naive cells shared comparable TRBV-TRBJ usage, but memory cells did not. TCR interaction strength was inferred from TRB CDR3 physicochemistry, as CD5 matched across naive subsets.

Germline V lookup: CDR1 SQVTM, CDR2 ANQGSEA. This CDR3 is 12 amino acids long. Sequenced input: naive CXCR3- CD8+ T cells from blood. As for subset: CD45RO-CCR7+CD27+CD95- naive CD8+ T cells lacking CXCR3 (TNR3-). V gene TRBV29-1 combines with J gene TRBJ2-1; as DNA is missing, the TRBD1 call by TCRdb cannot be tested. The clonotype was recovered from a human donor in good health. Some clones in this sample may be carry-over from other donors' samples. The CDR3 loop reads CSVGAGGNEQFF.